One sample yielded the 26 T cell receptor beta chains listed below, sequenced in a study of T-cell memory formation after mild COVID-19. TCRdb independently ran MiXCR on the 5' RACE reads; one entry per CDR3 protein. This table holds about 470,000 distinct CDR3 sequences, around 25% found once. The sample was PBMCs or a T cell subset sorted from them (not recorded which). The receptors originated from an adult woman who had mild COVID-19 (a few samples of this study predate the infection). Cell type and time point are not known.

This clonotype has only a few counts. This chain joins TRBV4-1 and TRBJ1-2, with D perhaps matching TRBD1 (5 bases). Deletions cut 2 bases from V and 3 bases from J, with 16 bases between. CDR1 is MGHRA, CDR2 YSYEKL, per germline. This CDR3 contains 16 residues. This chain's CDR3 is CASSQQWQGSYYGYTF. The CDR3 bases are TGCGCCAGCAGCCAACAATGGCAGGGCTCATACTATGGCTACACCTTC.

This clonotype turned up a few times. The chain is built from TRBV29-1 and TRBJ1-1; 10 bases are a match to TRBD1. From germline, CDR1 is SQVTM and CDR2 ANQGSEA. The CDR3 runs 13 residues. V dropped 4 bases and J dropped 8; count of bases not matched to a gene: 7. The CDR3 protein is CSVVPTGGGEAFF. DNA of the CDR3: TGCAGCGTTGTCCCGACAGGGGGCGGGGAAGCTTTCTTT. Variable domain in full (rest from reference TRBV29-1 and TRBJ1-1): SAVISQKPSRDICQRGTSLTIQCQVDSQVTMMFWYRQQPGQSLTLIATANQGSEATYESGFVIDKFPISRPNLTFSTLTVSNMSPEDSSIYLCSVVPTGGGEAFFGQGTRLTVV.

The chain recombines TRBV3-1 with TRBJ1-1; TRBD1 aligns across 8 bases. Trimming at V came to 1 base and at J to 5 bases, leaving 3 bases not matched to a gene. Germline V gene lookup returns CDR1 LGHDT and CDR2 YNNKEL (reference sequence). This CDR3 contains 14 residues. The DNA for the CDR3 is TGTGCCAGCAGCCAAGGGACAGGGAGTACTGAAGCTTTCTTT. Encoded protein: CASSQGTGSTEAFF. The complete variable domain, with remaining parts taken from reference TRBV3-1 and TRBJ1-1, reads DTAVSQTPKYLVTQMGNDKSIKCEQNLGHDTMYWYKQDSKKFLKIMFSYNNKELIINETVPNRFSPKSPDKAHLNLHINSLELGDSAVYFCASSQGTGSTEAFFGQGTRLTVV.

V is TRBV12-3 or TRBV12-4 and J is TRBJ2-7; 12 bases align to TRBD2. The CDR3 length is 15 residues. J gave up 6 bases and V 6 bases, and 9 bases lay outside the gene matches. The CDR3 region is CASRASGRALGEQYF. Written as DNA, the CDR3 is TGTGCCAGCAGAGCTAGCGGGAGGGCTCTTGGCGAGCAGTACTTC.

The V gene is TRBV20-1, the J gene TRBJ1-1, with TRBD1 as a possible D gene (5 bases). CDR3 length equals 12 residues. Germline values: CDR1 DFQATT, CDR2 SNEGSKA (reference sequence). V was cut by 3 bases and J by 10 bases, with 15 bases left in between. For the CDR3, the DNA is TGCAGTGCTAGCGCGGGACTTCAGGCAGCTTTCTTT. Translation: CSASAGLQAAFF.

This chain uses TRBV4-3 with TRBJ2-7; no definite D call. Trimming shortened V by 0 bases and J by 5 bases, and 11 bases separated the two germline ends. In germline, CDR1 is LGHNA, CDR2 YSLEER. The CDR3 covers 14 residues. The CDR3 loop reads CASSQEWMGNEQYF. As DNA, the CDR3 is TGCGCCAGCAGCCAAGAATGGATGGGAAACGAGCAGTACTTC.

The chain uses TRBV24-1 and TRBJ2-2, with D possibly TRBD1 on 5 matching bases. Trimming stripped 4 bases from V and 5 bases from J, with 13 bases between. This CDR3 spans 15 amino acids. CDR1 is KGHDR, CDR2 SFDVKD, per germline. In DNA form, the CDR3 reads TGTGCCACCAGTGACTTGCCAGGGCGAACCGGGGAGCTGTTTTTT. Translated, it gives CATSDLPGRTGELFF.

V usage is TRBV24-1 and J usage is TRBJ1-5; 11 bases are shared with TRBD1. V lost 5 bases, J lost 1 base, and 3 bases stayed unmatched. Germline V gene sequence: CDR1 KGHDR, CDR2 SFDVKD. The CDR3 length is 16 residues. In DNA form, the CDR3 reads TGTGCCACCAGTGCGGACAGGGGGCGAAGCAATCAGCCCCAGCATTTT. The encoded protein is CATSADRGRSNQPQHF.

This clonotype has more than one count but fewer than ten. CDR3 loop: CASSPDGFNYGYTF. Here the CDR3 DNA reads TGCGCCAGCAGTCCCGACGGATTTAACTATGGCTACACCTTC. The chain employs TRBV5-1 and TRBJ1-2, with D uncertain. CDR3 length: 14 amino acids. Trimming pared 5 bases from V and 1 base from J, leaving 12 bases between. Germline V gives CDR1 SGHRS, CDR2 YFSETQ.

The V and J genes are TRBV24-1 and TRBJ1-5, with 7 bases that match TRBD1. Germline V gene lookup returns CDR1 KGHDR and CDR2 SFDVKD. The ends lost 3 bases at V and 2 bases at J; junction bases unmatched: 6. This CDR3 is 16 amino acids long. The CDR3 protein is CATSDRDTGGNQPQHF. The CDR3 DNA reads TGTGCCACCAGTGATCGTGATACAGGGGGCAATCAGCCCCAGCATTTT.

The rearrangement joins TRBV5-1 to TRBJ2-5; 7 bases match TRBD1. Losses at the gene ends were 6 bases for V and 0 bases for J; bases not matched to a gene: 2. Germline assignment: CDR1 SGHRS and CDR2 YFSETQ. The CDR3 consists of 13 residues. The CDR3 DNA reads TGCGCCAGCAACCAGGGGGACCAAGAGACCCAGTACTTC. Translating gives CASNQGDQETQYF.

The chain uses TRBV20-1 and TRBJ1-1; no clear D gene. Germline V gene sequence: CDR1 DFQATT, CDR2 SNEGSKA (reference sequence). Trimming removed 3 bases from V and 4 bases from J, with 9 bases in between. This CDR3 has 12 residues. The CDR3 protein is CSASSGGTEAFF. In DNA, the CDR3 is TGCAGTGCTAGCTCTGGAGGCACTGAAGCTTTCTTT.

The chain combines TRBV9 with TRBJ2-3, with D uncertain. Trimming removed 4 bases from V and 0 bases from J, with 15 bases in between. The CDR3 loop spans 16 amino acids. Germline CDR1 SGDLS, CDR2 YYNGEE. The CDR3 coding sequence is TGTGCCAGCAGCATTCGGACGACCTTTAGCACAGATACGCAGTATTTT. Encoded protein: CASSIRTTFSTDTQYF. Complete variable domain (other parts from reference TRBV9 and TRBJ2-3): DSGVTQTPKHLITATGQRVTLRCSPRSGDLSVYWYQQSLDQGLQFLIQYYNGEERAKGNILERFSAQQFPDLHSELNLSSLELGDSALYFCASSIRTTFSTDTQYFGPGTRLTVL.

This chain uses TRBV12-3 or TRBV12-4 with TRBJ1-3; D unresolved. This CDR3 is 11 amino acids long. V was shortened by 6 bases and J by 5 bases, with 5 bases between the two germline ends. Here the CDR3 DNA reads TGTGCCAGCAGCATCCGAAACACCATATATTTT. The encoded protein is CASSIRNTIYF.

The J gene is TRBJ1-1, the V gene TRBV4-3; TRBD1 might be the D (6 bases). The CDR3 extends over 13 amino acids. V was pared by 1 base and J by 11 bases, with 14 bases between. The germline V gene encodes CDR1 LGHNA and CDR2 YSLEER. CDR3 nucleotides: TGCGCCAGCAGCCAAGCGAGGGCTAGGGGGGCTTTCTTT. Residues: CASSQARARGAFF.

The rearrangement joins TRBV4-1 to TRBJ2-3, with TRBD2 identical over 10 bases. The V segment lost 4 bases and the J segment 1 base; nucleotides outside the gene matches: 8. This CDR3 is built from 17 residues. Germline values: CDR1 MGHRA, CDR2 YSYEKL. The CDR3 reads CASSLQALAGGTDTQYF. CDR3 sequence (DNA): TGCGCCAGCAGCCTTCAGGCCCTAGCGGGGGGCACAGATACGCAGTATTTT.

The table lists this clonotype with a few counts. The V gene is TRBV12-3 or TRBV12-4, the J gene TRBJ2-7; the D is unclear. Trimming shortened V by 6 bases and J by 6 bases, and 12 bases separated the two germline ends. This CDR3 is built from 12 residues. This CDR3 reads CASSPSRLEQYF. DNA of the CDR3: TGTGCCAGCAGCCCCTCCAGGCTCGAGCAGTACTTC.

V is TRBV19 and J is TRBJ1-5; 8 positions agree with TRBD1. Germline assignment: CDR1 LNHDA and CDR2 SQIVND (reference sequence). The CDR3 extends over 16 amino acids. The V segment lost 6 bases and the J segment 1 base; nucleotides outside the gene matches: 8. CDR3: CASSFDQGASNQPQHF. The CDR3 DNA reads TGTGCCAGTAGCTTCGATCAGGGGGCCAGCAATCAGCCCCAGCATTTT.

This clonotype was seen a few times. V gene TRBV30 combines with J gene TRBJ1-2; D not resolved. The CDR3 length is 14 residues. Per germline, CDR1 GTSNPN and CDR2 SVGIG (reference sequence). V shed 8 bases and J shed 5 bases, with 21 bases lying between them. The CDR3 sequence is CASDKGWSYYGYTF. CDR3 coding DNA: TGTGCCAGCGATAAGGGATGGTCATATTATGGCTACACCTTC.

The chain has TRBV27 and TRBJ2-1; 16 bases are a match to TRBD2. V gave up 5 bases and J gave up 9 bases; unmatched junction bases: 13. CDR3 length equals 18 residues. Looked up from germline, CDR1 is MNHEY and CDR2 is SMNVEV (reference sequence). The CDR3 nucleotides are TGTGCCAGCAGTCCATACCCGGGACTAGCGGGAGGGCCGGTTGAGCAGTTCTTC. This gives the protein CASSPYPGLAGGPVEQFF.

The V gene is TRBV7-6, the J gene TRBJ2-1; D is undetermined. CDR3 size: 16 residues. Germline V lookup: CDR1 SGHVS, CDR2 FNYEAQ. V lost 4 bases to trimming and J lost 4 bases, with 17 bases between them. The CDR3 reads CASSSAVGQSYNEQFF. Here the CDR3 DNA reads TGTGCCAGCAGCTCTGCCGTCGGGCAGAGTTACAATGAGCAGTTCTTC.

V usage is TRBV24-1 and J usage is TRBJ1-5, with TRBD1 matching 8 bases. Germline CDR1 KGHDR, CDR2 SFDVKD. This CDR3 spans 15 amino acids. The J segment lost 1 base and the V segment lost 4 bases, leaving 2 bases of the junction unmatched. The CDR3 loop is CATSERQGSNQPQHF. In DNA, the CDR3 is TGTGCCACCAGTGAAAGACAGGGGAGCAATCAGCCCCAGCATTTT.

J is TRBJ1-6 and V is TRBV3-1; D is unresolved. There are 17 residues in the CDR3. Looked up from germline, CDR1 is LGHDT and CDR2 is YNNKEL (reference sequence). The V and J ends lost 0 bases and 7 bases respectively, with 16 bases between them. Written as DNA, the CDR3 is TGTGCCAGCAGCCAAGATACGGCAGCCGCTGGGAATTCACCCCTCCACTTT. This translates into CASSQDTAAAGNSPLHF.

This clonotype was seen more than once but under ten times. V gene TRBV15 combines with J gene TRBJ2-3, with 11 positions matching TRBD2. With 0 bases clipped from V and 3 bases from J, the junction kept 5 bases outside the gene matches. This CDR3 is 17 amino acids long. From germline, CDR1 is LNHNV and CDR2 YYDKDF (reference sequence). CDR3 in DNA: TGTGCCACCAGCAGAGATCGACTAGCGGGAAATACAGATACGCAGTATTTT. As protein: CATSRDRLAGNTDTQYF.

This clonotype was counted only a few times. The CDR3 coding sequence is TGCGCCAGCCGTTCGACAGGGGATCCCGGAAACACCATATATTTT. Translated, it gives CASRSTGDPGNTIYF. This chain links TRBV5-1 with TRBJ1-3; 8 bases align to TRBD1. Trimming removed 7 bases from V and 4 bases from J; junction bases left unmatched: 10. The CDR3 runs to 15 residues. The germline V gene has CDR1 SGHRS and CDR2 YFSETQ.

The V call is TRBV6-5, the J call TRBJ2-1, with D uncertain. Germline CDR1 MNHEY, CDR2 SVGAGI. The V end lost 0 bases, the J end lost 4 bases, and 10 bases lay between the germline ends. The CDR3 loop spans 15 amino acids. The CDR3: CASSYSIEGYNEQFF. The CDR3 DNA sequence: TGTGCCAGCAGTTACTCAATAGAAGGATACAATGAGCAGTTCTTC.